The rows below give T cell receptor beta chains drawn from one sample of a study of shared clonotypes between healthy human individuals. Some clones are missing from TCRdb's copy, which holds only in-frame ones; the method was immunoSEQ multiplex PCR. The repertoire holds fewer than 2.5 million clones, with over 85% as singletons. Sequenced material: naive CD4+ T cells from PBMCs. The receptors stem from a man younger than 35 in good health. Some clones in this sample may be carry-over from other donors' samples. CDR3s include the opening cysteine and the closing phenylalanine or tryptophan.

j_call,v_call,cdr3_length,cdr3_aa
TRBJ2-5,TRBV2,14,CASSGTSGQETQYF
TRBJ1-2,TRBV7-2,15,CASSPGIFARYGYTF
TRBJ1-3,TRBV7-6,16,CASSLVLGVRGNTIYF
TRBJ1-2,TRBV18,14,CASSPGTANYGYTF
TRBJ1-2,TRBV6-5,13,CASSYSEDYGYTF
TRBJ1-5,TRBV2,13,CANSEVPEGPQHF
TRBJ1-5,TRBV2,15,CASSGLGSSNQPQHF
TRBJ2-5,TRBV9,15,CASSLRVSGGETQYF
TRBJ1-2,TRBV15,12,CATSRYGGGYTF
TRBJ2-7,TRBV11-2,12,CASGQISYEQYF
TRBJ1-1,TRBV15,13,CATFGRSGTEAFF
TRBJ1-6,TRBV6-5,13,CASSYPASSALHF
TRBJ2-4,TRBV5-1,14,CASSAGTQGNIQYF
TRBJ2-2,TRBV19,15,CASSMEDRKTGELFF
NA,TRBV5-1,15,CASSSATSSSYEQYF
TRBJ2-7,TRBV28,13,CASSPRDGHEQYF
TRBJ2-3,TRBV15,16,CATSRGLAGVGDTQYF
TRBJ2-3,TRBV5-6,15,CASRGASAFTDTQYF
TRBJ1-2,TRBV5-1,17,CASSWGQGVEVSYGYTF
TRBJ2-3,TRBV7-9,13,CASSSGGSDTQYF
TRBJ2-1,TRBV7-3,15,CASQVGGSGYNEQFF
TRBJ2-5,TRBV6-1,16,CASSAGLAGGEETQYF
TRBJ1-4,TRBV2,15,CASSRLGATNEKLFF
TRBJ1-6,TRBV4-1,18,CASSQGGRGRDGNSPLHF
TRBJ1-2,TRBV6-5,11,CASSWGYGYTF
TRBJ2-1,TRBV9,18,CASSAWVSGPGSYNEQFF
TRBJ2-3,TRBV5-1,14,CASSPLAGRDTQYF